This TCR beta chain was obtained from a study of T-cell reconstitution after alpha-beta-depleted transplantation in children. Notes on the study in general: Diversity and T-cell counts at one year after transplant derived mostly from new T cells. By about two months after transplant, alpha-beta T cells reportedly arose from several hundred graft clones that had expanded.

The CDR3 extends over 18 amino acids. Trimming took 0 bases from V and 0 from J, leaving 15 bases between them. The germline gives CDR1 LGHDT, CDR2 YNNKEL (reference sequence). This sample's TCRbeta library carried unique molecular identifier barcodes. TCRdb redid the calling of the PCR reads with MiXCR, one entry per CDR3 protein. The sample has approximately 490,000 distinct CDR3 sequences; roughly a tenth are singletons. In its sample, this clonotype was seen a few times. Antigen specificity is unknown. This TCR came from a child aged 2 to 10 with inherited bone marrow failure, due to receive a stem cell transplant. The specimen was PBMCs, collected before TCRalphabeta/CD19-depleted stem cell transplant. The chain carries TRBV3-1 and TRBJ2-1, with D maybe TRBD2 (6 bases). CDR3 loop: CASSQELPRDFSYNEQFF. CDR3 in DNA: TGTGCCAGCAGCCAAGAACTGCCCCGGGACTTCTCCTACAATGAGCAGTTCTTC.